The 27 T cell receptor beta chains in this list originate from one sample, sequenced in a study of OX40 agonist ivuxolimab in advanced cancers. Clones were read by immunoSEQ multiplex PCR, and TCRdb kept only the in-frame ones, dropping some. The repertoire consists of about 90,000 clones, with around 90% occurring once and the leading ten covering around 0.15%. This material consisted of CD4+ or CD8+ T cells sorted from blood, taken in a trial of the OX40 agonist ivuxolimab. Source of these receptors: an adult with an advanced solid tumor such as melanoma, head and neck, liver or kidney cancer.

The CDR3 sequence is CATRGTGVYEQYF. The CDR3 DNA reads TGTGCCACCCGGGGGACAGGGGTATACGAGCAGTACTTC. V gene TRBV27 combines with J gene TRBJ2-7; 10 bases fit TRBD1. Germline trimming cut 10 bases from V and 4 bases from J; bases unmatched to any gene: 7. Germline CDR1 and CDR2: MNHEY and SMNVEV (reference sequence). The CDR3 has 13 residues.

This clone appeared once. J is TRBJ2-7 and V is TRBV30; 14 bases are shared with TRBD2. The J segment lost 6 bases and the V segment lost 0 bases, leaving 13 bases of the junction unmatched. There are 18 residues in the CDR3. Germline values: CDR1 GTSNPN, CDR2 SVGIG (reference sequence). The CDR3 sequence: CAWSVRLAGGPSSREQYF. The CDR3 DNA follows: TGTGCCTGGAGTGTAAGACTAGCGGGAGGGCCATCGTCGCGCGAGCAGTACTTC.

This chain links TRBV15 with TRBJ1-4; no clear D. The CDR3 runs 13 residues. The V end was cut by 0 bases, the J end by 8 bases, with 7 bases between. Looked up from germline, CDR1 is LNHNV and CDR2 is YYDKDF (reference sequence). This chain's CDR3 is CATSREVYEKLFF. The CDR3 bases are TGTGCCACCAGCAGAGAGGTATACGAAAAACTGTTTTTT.

DNA for the CDR3: TGTGCCAGCAAACTACAGGGAGCGAACACTGAAGCTTTCTTT. As protein: CASKLQGANTEAFF. This chain joins TRBV27 and TRBJ1-1, with a tentative D call TRBD1 (6 bases). V was cut by 7 bases and J by 1 base, with 13 bases left in between. Germline lookup yields CDR1 MNHEY and CDR2 SMNVEV (reference sequence). The CDR3 extends over 14 amino acids.

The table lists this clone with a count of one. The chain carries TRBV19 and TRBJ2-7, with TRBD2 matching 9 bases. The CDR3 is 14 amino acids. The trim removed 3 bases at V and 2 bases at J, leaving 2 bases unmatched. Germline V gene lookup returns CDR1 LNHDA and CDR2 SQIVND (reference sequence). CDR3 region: CASSMASGTYEQYF. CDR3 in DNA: TGTGCCAGTAGTATGGCTAGCGGGACCTACGAGCAGTACTTC.

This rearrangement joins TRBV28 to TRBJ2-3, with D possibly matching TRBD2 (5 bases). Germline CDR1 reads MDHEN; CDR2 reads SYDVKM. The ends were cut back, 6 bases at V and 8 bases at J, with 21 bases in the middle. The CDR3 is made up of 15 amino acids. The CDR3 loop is CASRSLLGLATTQYF. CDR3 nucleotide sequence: TGTGCCAGCAGGTCACTACTAGGTCTTGCGACTACGCAGTATTTT.

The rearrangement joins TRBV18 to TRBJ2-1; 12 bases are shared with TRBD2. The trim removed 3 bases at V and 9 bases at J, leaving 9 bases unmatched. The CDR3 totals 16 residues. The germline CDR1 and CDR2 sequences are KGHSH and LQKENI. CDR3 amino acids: CASSPALAGGMGEQFF. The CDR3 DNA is TGTGCCAGCTCACCCGCACTAGCGGGGGGTATGGGTGAGCAGTTCTTC.

CDR3: CASSGLLLDTQYF. The CDR3 coding sequence is TGTGCCTCCTCGGGACTTCTCTTAGATACGCAGTATTTT. The chain carries TRBV30 and TRBJ2-3; weak D call: TRBD2 (6 bases). Germline-derived CDR1 and CDR2 are GTSNPN and SVGIG (reference sequence). V was cut by 7 bases and J by 5 bases, with 16 bases left in between. This CDR3 comprises 13 residues.

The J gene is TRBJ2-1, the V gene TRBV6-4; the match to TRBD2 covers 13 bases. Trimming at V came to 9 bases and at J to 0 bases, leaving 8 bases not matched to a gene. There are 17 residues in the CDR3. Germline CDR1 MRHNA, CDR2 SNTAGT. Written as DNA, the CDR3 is TGTGCCAGAAACCCGCGGACTAGCGGGAGCTCCTACAATGAGCAGTTCTTC. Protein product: CARNPRTSGSSYNEQFF.

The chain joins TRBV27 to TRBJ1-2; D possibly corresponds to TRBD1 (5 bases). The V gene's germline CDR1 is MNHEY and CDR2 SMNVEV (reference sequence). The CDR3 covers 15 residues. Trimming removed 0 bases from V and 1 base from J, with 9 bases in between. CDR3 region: CASSLSRGFNYGYTF. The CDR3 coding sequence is TGTGCCAGCAGTTTATCAAGGGGCTTTAACTATGGCTACACCTTC.

The CDR3 bases are TGTGCCAGCAGTAGACCAGGCAGGGGCGGAGTGGGAGGCTACACCTTC. Translation gives CASSRPGRGGVGGYTF. The rearrangement links TRBV28 to TRBJ1-2; TRBD1 is a possible D gene (6 bases). Trimming pared 5 bases from V and 8 bases from J, leaving 24 bases between. The CDR3 is 16 residues long. Germline CDR1 is MDHEN and CDR2 is SYDVKM.

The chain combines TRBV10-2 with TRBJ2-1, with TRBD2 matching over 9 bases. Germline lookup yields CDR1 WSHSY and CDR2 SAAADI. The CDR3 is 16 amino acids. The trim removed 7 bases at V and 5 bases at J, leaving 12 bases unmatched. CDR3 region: CASNRPRLAGHNEQFF. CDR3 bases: TGCGCCAGCAACCGACCGAGGCTAGCGGGACACAATGAGCAGTTCTTC.

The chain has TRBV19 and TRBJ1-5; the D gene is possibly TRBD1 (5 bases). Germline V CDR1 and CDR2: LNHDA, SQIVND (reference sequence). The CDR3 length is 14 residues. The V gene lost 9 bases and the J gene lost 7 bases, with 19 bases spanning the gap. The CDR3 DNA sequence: TGTGCCAGCTCTTGGGGCCGTTCAGGGCAGCCCCAGCATTTT. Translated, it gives CASSWGRSGQPQHF.

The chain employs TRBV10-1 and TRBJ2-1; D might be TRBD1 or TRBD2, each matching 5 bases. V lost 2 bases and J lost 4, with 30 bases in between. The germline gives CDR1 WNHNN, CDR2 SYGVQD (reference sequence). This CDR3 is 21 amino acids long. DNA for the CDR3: TGCGCCAGCAGTGAGGTGAACAGGCACCGGCAGGGACGACCAGCTTACAATGAGCAGTTCTTC. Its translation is CASSEVNRHRQGRPAYNEQFF.

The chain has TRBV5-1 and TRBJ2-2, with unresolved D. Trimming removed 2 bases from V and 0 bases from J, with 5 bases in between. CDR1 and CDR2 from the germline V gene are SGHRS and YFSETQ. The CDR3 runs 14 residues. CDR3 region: CASSFWANTGELFF. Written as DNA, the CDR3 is TGCGCCAGCAGCTTTTGGGCGAACACCGGGGAGCTGTTTTTT.

The CDR3 coding sequence is TGCAGCGTTGGAACAGTATACGAGCAGTACTTC. Protein product: CSVGTVYEQYF. V gene TRBV29-1 combines with J gene TRBJ2-7, with unresolved D. The CDR3 spans 11 residues. In germline, CDR1 is SQVTM, CDR2 ANQGSEA. Trimming removed 4 bases from V and 4 bases from J, with 8 bases in between.

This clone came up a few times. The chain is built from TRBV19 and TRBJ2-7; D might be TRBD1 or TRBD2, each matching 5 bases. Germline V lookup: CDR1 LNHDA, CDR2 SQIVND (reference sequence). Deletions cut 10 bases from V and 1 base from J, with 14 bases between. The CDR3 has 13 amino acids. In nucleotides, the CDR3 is TGTGCCACCGCCCGGGGCAGATCCTACGAGCAGTACTTC. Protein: CATARGRSYEQYF.

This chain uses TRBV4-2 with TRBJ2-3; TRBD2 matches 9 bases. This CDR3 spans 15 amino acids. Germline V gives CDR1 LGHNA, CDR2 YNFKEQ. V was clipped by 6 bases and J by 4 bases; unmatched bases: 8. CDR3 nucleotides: TGTGCCAGCAGGGTCGGCGGGGGGGCCGCAGATACGCAGTATTTT. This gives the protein CASRVGGGAADTQYF.

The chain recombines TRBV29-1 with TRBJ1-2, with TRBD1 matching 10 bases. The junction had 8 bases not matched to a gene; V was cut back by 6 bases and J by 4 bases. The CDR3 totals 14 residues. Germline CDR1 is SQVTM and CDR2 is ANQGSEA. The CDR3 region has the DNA TGCAGCGTCGATGACAGGGGGCTTATCTATGGCTACACCTTC. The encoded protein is CSVDDRGLIYGYTF. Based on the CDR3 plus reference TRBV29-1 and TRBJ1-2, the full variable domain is SAVISQKPSRDICQRGTSLTIQCQVDSQVTMMFWYRQQPGQSLTLIATANQGSEATYESGFVIDKFPISRPNLTFSTLTVSNMSPEDSSIYLCSVDDRGLIYGYTFGSGTRLTVV.

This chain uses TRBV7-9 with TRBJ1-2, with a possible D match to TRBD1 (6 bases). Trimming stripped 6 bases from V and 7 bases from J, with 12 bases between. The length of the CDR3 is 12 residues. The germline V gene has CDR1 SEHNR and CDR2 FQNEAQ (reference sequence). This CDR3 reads CASRVGGAGYTF. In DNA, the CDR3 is TGTGCCAGCAGGGTCGGGGGCGCTGGCTACACCTTC.

The CDR3 DNA sequence: TGCGCCAGCAGCTTGGAAGGGCAGGAGACCCAGTACTTC. Translated, it gives CASSLEGQETQYF. The chain uses TRBV5-1 and TRBJ2-5; the D is unclear. The CDR3 runs 13 residues. Germline V gene lookup returns CDR1 SGHRS and CDR2 YFSETQ. Trimming stripped 0 bases from V and 5 bases from J, with 8 bases between. The full variable domain, completed using reference TRBV5-1 and TRBJ2-5, is KAGVTQTPRYLIKTRGQQVTLSCSPISGHRSVSWYQQTPGQGLQFLFEYFSETQRNKGNFPGRFSGRQFSNSRSEMNVSTLELGDSALYLCASSLEGQETQYFGPGTRLLVL.

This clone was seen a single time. CDR3 sequence reads: CASSSSGRPKAEQYF. The CDR3 bases are TGTGCCAGCAGTAGTAGCGGGAGGCCAAAGGCCGAGCAGTACTTC. The V gene is TRBV28, the J gene TRBJ2-7; 10 bases agree with TRBD2. This CDR3 comprises 15 residues. V shed 5 bases, J shed 6 bases, and the junction held 10 bases outside the gene matches. Germline assignment: CDR1 MDHEN and CDR2 SYDVKM.

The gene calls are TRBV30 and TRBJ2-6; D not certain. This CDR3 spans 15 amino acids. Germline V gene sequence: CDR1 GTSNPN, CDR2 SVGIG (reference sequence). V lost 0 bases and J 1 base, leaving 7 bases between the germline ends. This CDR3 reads CAWSVGTSGANVLTF. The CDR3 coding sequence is TGTGCCTGGAGTGTGGGAACTTCTGGGGCCAACGTCCTGACTTTC.

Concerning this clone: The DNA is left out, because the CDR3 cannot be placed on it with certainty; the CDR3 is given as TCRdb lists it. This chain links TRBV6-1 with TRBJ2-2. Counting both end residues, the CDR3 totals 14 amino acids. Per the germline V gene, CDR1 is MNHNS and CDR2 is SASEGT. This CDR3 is CASSILASTGELFF.

CDR3 DNA: TGTGCCAGCAGCGTTCGGGGAGGCACTGAAGCTTTCTTT. Its translation is CASSVRGGTEAFF. The genes are TRBV9 and TRBJ1-1; D gene uncertain. The CDR3 extends over 13 amino acids. Germline V lookup: CDR1 SGDLS, CDR2 YYNGEE. The ends were cut back, 2 bases at V and 4 bases at J, with 9 bases in the middle.

The DNA of the CDR3 is TGTGCCAGCAGCAAATTGACTGCAGAGAACACTGAAGCTTTCTTT. This codes for CASSKLTAENTEAFF. The V and J genes are TRBV21-1 and TRBJ1-1. TRBV21-1 is tagged as a pseudogene. This CDR3 spans 15 amino acids.

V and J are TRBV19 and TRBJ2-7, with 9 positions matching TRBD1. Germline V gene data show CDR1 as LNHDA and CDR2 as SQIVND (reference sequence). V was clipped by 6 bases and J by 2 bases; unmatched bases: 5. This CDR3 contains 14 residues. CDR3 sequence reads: CASSLGQGTYEQYF. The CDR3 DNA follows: TGTGCCAGTAGCCTAGGACAGGGGACCTACGAGCAGTACTTC.